The sequence of this T cell receptor (beta chain) was determined in a study of graft-versus-host responses after intestinal transplantation. General study points: Detection of GvH clones occurred in recipient marrow, and some had their first appearance in ileum or blood.

Clones were sequenced by immunoSEQ multiplex PCR, and TCRdb holds only the in-frame ones, with some missing. The repertoire holds 84,000 or so clones, with approximately 92% as singletons. Regarding this clone: Its specificity is not known.

The trim removed 3 bases at V and 4 bases at J, leaving 7 bases unmatched. The CDR3 has 16 amino acids. Germline V gives CDR1 SGHVS, CDR2 FNYEAQ. The chain combines TRBV7-6 with TRBJ2-1; TRBD2 matches at 9 bases. The TCR was taken from a human donor who was the organ donor for an intestinal transplant. The sequencing used unstimulated CD8+ T cells sorted from spleen or lymph node cells, collected before transplant. The CDR3 DNA follows: TGTGCCAGCAGCTTGGATGGTGGACTAGCGTACAATGAGCAGTTCTTC. Amino acid sequence: CASSLDGGLAYNEQFF. Full variable domain (rest looked up from reference TRBV7-6 and TRBJ2-1): GAGVSQSPRYKVTKRGQDVALRCDPISGHVSLYWYRQALGQGPEFLTYFNYEAQQDKSGLPNDRFSAERPEGSISTLTIQRTEQRDSAMYRCASSLDGGLAYNEQFFGPGTRLTVL.